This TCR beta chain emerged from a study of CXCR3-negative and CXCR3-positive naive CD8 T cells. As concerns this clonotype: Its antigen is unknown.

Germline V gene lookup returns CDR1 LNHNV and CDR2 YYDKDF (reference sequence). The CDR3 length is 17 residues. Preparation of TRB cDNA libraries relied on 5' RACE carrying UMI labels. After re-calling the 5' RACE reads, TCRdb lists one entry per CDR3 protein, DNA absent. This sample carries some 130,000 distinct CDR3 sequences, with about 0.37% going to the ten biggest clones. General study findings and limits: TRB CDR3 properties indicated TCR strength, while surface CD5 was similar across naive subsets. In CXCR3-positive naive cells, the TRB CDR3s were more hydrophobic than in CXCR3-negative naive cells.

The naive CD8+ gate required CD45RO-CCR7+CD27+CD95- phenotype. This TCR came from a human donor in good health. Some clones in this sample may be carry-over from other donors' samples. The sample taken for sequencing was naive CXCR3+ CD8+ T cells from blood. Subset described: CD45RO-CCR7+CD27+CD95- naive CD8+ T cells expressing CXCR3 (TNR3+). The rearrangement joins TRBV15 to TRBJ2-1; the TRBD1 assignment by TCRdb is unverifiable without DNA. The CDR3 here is CATSTPGWQDYNTEQFF.